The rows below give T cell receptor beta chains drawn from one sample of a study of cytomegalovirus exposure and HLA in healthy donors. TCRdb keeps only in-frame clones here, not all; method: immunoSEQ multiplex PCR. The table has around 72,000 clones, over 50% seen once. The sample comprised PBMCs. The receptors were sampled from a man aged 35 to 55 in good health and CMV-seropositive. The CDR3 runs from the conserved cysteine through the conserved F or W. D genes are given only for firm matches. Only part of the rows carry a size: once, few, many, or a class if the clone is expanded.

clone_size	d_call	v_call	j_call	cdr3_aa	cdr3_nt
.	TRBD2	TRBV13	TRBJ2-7	CASSPTSGGAYEQYF	TGTGCCAGCAGCCCGACTAGCGGGGGAGCCTACGAGCAGTACTTC
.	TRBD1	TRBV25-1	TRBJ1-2	CASSETGGYGYTF	TGTGCCAGCAGTGAGACAGGGGGGTATGGCTACACCTTC
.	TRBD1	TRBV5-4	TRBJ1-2	CASSRWSGGYGYTF	TGTGCCAGCAGCCGCTGGTCAGGGGGCTATGGCTACACCTTC
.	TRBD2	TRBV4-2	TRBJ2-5	CASSRSGLAGGQETQYF	TGTGCCAGCAGCCGTTCGGGACTAGCGGGGGGCCAAGAGACCCAGTACTTC
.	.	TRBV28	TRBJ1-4	CASRSQGGTNEKLFF	TGTGCCAGCAGATCCCAAGGGGGAACTAATGAAAAACTGTTTTTT
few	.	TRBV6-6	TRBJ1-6	CASSPISNRFPSPLHF	TGTGCCAGCAGCCCCATAAGCAACAGGTTTCCGTCACCCCTCCACTTT
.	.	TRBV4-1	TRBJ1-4	CASSPQGGEDEKLFF	TGCGCCAGCAGCCCCCAGGGAGGTGAGGATGAAAAACTGTTTTTT
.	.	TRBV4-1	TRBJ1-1	CASSPAGNTEAFF	TGCGCCAGCAGCCCCGCAGGGAACACTGAAGCTTTCTTT
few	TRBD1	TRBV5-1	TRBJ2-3	CASSLGGQGGTDTQYF	TGCGCCAGCAGCTTGGGGGGACAGGGGGGCACAGATACGCAGTATTTT
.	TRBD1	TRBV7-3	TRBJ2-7	CASTTGTGYEQYF	TGTGCCAGCACGACCGGGACAGGCTACGAGCAGTACTTC
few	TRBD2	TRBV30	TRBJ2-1	CAWSVLMGLAGRNEQFF	TGTGCCTGGAGTGTACTCATGGGACTAGCGGGGCGTAATGAGCAGTTCTTC
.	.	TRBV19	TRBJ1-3	CASSAGQSSGNTIYF	TGTGCCAGTAGTGCAGGACAGAGCTCTGGAAACACCATATATTTT
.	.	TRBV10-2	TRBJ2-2	CASTQDWNTGELFF	TGCGCCAGCACCCAGGACTGGAACACCGGGGAGCTGTTTTTT
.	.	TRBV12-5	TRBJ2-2	CASGSSLRGGELFF	TGTGCTAGTGGTTCCTCTTTAAGGGGCGGGGAGCTGTTTTTT
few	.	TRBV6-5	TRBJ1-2	CASREVKSYGYTF	TGTGCCAGCAGAGAGGTGAAAAGCTATGGCTACACCTTC
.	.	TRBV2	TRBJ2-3	CASRVRFGDTQYF	TGTGCCAGCAGGGTCCGCTTCGGAGATACGCAGTATTTT
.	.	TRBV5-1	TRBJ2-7	CASSQSPYSYEQYF	TGCGCCAGCAGTCAAAGTCCCTACTCCTACGAGCAGTACTTC
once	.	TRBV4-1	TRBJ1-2	CASRGAYGYTF	TGCGCCAGCAGGGGGGCCTATGGCTACACCTTC
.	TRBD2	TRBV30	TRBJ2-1	CAWRLGGASSEQFF	TGTGCCTGGAGACTCGGGGGGGCTTCTTCTGAGCAGTTCTTC
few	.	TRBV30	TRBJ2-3	CAWSTGGWKDTQYF	TGTGCCTGGAGTACGGGGGGCTGGAAAGATACGCAGTATTTT
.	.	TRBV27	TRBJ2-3	CASSLGTRAIDTQYF	TGTGCCAGCAGTTTGGGCACCAGGGCTATAGATACGCAGTATTTT
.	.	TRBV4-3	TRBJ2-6	CASSQESPGISSGANVLTF	TGCGCCAGCAGCCAAGAATCGCCAGGGATATCCTCTGGGGCCAACGTCCTGACTTTC
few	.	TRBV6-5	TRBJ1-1	CASSTQGENTEAFF	TGTGCCAGCAGTACACAGGGAGAAAACACTGAAGCTTTCTTT
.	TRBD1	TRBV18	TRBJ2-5	CASSPRGGGQETQYF	TGTGCCAGCTCACCACGAGGGGGCGGCCAAGAGACCCAGTACTTC
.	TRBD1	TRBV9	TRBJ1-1	CASSHASTGELNTEAFF	TGTGCCAGCAGCCACGCATCGACAGGGGAGCTGAACACTGAAGCTTTCTTT
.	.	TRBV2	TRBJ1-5	CASCKGVDQPQHF	TGTGCCAGCTGTAAGGGAGTCGATCAGCCCCAGCATTTT
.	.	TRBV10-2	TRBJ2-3	CASTLGGRADTQYF	TGCGCCAGCACCCTAGGGGGTAGGGCGGATACGCAGTATTTT
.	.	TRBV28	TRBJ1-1	CASRTTSVSEAFF	TGTGCCAGCAGAACGACTTCAGTCTCTGAAGCTTTCTTT
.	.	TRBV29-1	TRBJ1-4	CSVGSGGSATNEKLFF	TGCAGCGTTGGGTCGGGGGGGAGTGCAACTAATGAAAAACTGTTTTTT
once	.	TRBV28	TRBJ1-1	CASSYTGTEAFF	TGTGCCAGCAGCTACACCGGGACAGAAGCTTTCTTT
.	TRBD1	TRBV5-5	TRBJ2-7	CASRPTGISYEQYF	TGTGCCAGCAGACCGACAGGGATCTCCTACGAGCAGTACTTC
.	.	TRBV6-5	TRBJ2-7	CASSYYTGKGVYEQYF	TGTGCCAGCAGTTACTATACAGGGAAGGGAGTCTACGAGCAGTACTTC
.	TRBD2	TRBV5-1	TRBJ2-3	CASGLAGAGDTQYF	TGCGCCAGTGGACTAGCGGGGGCAGGAGATACGCAGTATTTT
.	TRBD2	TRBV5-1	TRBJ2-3	CASSSTSGGADTQYF	TGCGCCAGCAGCTCGACTAGCGGGGGAGCAGATACGCAGTATTTT
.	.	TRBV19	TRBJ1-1	CASSRGVTEAFF	TGTGCCAGTAGTAGGGGGGTAACTGAAGCTTTCTTT
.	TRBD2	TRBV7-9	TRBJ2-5	CASSSPVSILGGQETQYF	TGTGCCAGCAGCTCCCCGGTTTCAATTCTGGGGGGGCAAGAGACCCAGTACTTC
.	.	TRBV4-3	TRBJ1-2	CASSQDRSRRQPNYGYTF	TGCGCCAGCAGCCAAGATAGGTCTAGGAGGCAGCCTAACTATGGCTACACCTTC
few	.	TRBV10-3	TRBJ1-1	CAISLRGGSDTEAFF	TGTGCCATCAGTCTACGTGGGGGCTCGGACACTGAAGCTTTCTTT
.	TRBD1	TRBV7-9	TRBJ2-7	CSSSQTGDEQYF	TGTTCCAGCAGCCAAACAGGGGACGAGCAGTACTTC
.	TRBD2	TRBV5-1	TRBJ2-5	CASSLGGTINAETQYF	TGCGCCAGCAGCTTGGGTGGGACTATCAATGCAGAGACCCAGTACTTC
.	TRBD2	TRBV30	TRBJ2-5	CAWKRGPSAGTQYF	TGTGCCTGGAAGCGGGGGCCCTCTGCGGGGACCCAGTACTTC
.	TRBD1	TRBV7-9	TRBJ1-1	CASSLAGGPTEAFF	TGTGCCAGCAGCCTCGCAGGGGGGCCCACTGAAGCTTTCTTT
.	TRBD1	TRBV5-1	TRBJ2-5	CASSPVGQGRPKETQYF	TGCGCCAGCAGCCCGGTAGGACAGGGACGACCCAAAGAGACCCAGTACTTC
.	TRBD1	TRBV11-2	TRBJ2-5	CASSLGQQETQYF	TGTGCCAGCAGCTTGGGACAGCAAGAGACCCAGTACTTC
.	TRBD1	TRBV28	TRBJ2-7	CASSSPTGSYEQYF	TGTGCCAGCAGTTCCCCGACAGGGAGCTACGAGCAGTACTTC
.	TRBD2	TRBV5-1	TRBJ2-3	CASSATSGGGRDTQYF	TGCGCCAGCAGCGCAACTAGCGGGGGGGGCAGAGATACGCAGTATTTT
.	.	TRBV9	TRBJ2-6	CASSAQGSSGANVLTF	TGTGCCAGCAGCGCCCAGGGGAGCTCTGGGGCCAACGTCCTGACTTTC
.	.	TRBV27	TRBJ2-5	CASSPGLQETQYF	TGTGCCAGCAGCCCAGGATTACAAGAGACCCAGTACTTC
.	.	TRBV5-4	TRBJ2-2	CASSFNSNSGELFF	TGTGCCAGCAGCTTTAACAGTAACAGCGGGGAGCTGTTTTTT
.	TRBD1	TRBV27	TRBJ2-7	CASSRGTGGIEQYF	TGTGCCAGCAGTCGGGGGACAGGGGGCATCGAGCAGTACTTC
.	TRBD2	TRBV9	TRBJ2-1	CASNGGDNEQFF	TGTGCCAGCAACGGGGGGGACAATGAGCAGTTCTTC
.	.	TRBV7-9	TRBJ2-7	CASSVQGSYEQYF	TGTGCCAGCAGCGTACAGGGATCCTACGAGCAGTACTTC
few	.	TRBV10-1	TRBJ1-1	CASSESGPSMNTEAFF	TGCGCCAGCAGTGAGTCGGGGCCATCTATGAACACTGAAGCTTTCTTT
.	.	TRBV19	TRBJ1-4	CASSIRAGELFF	TGTGCCAGTAGTATAAGAGCGGGGGAACTGTTTTTT